Presented here are 4 T cell receptor beta chains from one specimen sequenced in a study of graft-versus-host responses after intestinal transplantation. The antigens for these receptors are not known. TCRdb keeps only in-frame clones here, not all; method: immunoSEQ multiplex PCR. The sample shows over 120,000 clones, about nine tenths of them seen only once. The material sequenced was unstimulated CD4+ T cells sorted from spleen or lymph node cells, taken before intestinal transplant. The receptors derive from a human donor who received an intestinal transplant.

V gene TRBV5-4 combines with J gene TRBJ2-3, with 8 bases aligning to TRBD2. V dropped 4 bases and J dropped 5; count of bases not matched to a gene: 9. Looked up from germline, CDR1 is SGHNT and CDR2 is YYREEE (reference sequence). This CDR3 contains 15 residues. CDR3 DNA: TGTGCCAGCAGCCCTGAAGCGGGAGTCGTAGATACGCAGTATTTT. It is translated as CASSPEAGVVDTQYF.

This clone was observed once. The genes are TRBV5-1 and TRBJ2-7, with TRBD2 identical over 13 bases. V gave up 4 bases and J gave up 5 bases; unmatched junction bases: 6. The CDR3 contains 15 residues. Germline V gene data show CDR1 as SGHRS and CDR2 as YFSETQ. CDR3 DNA: TGCGCCAGCAGCCCCGGACTAGCGGGAGAGGACGAGCAGTACTTC. As protein: CASSPGLAGEDEQYF.

V and J are TRBV10-3 and TRBJ2-7, with 9 bases lining up with TRBD2. Germline-derived CDR1 and CDR2 are ENHRY and SYGVKD. This CDR3 is built from 17 residues. Trimming took 6 bases from V and 0 from J; bases not matched to a gene: 12. CDR3 sequence (DNA): TGTGCCATCAGGGGAGATGGACTAGCGTCCGACTCCTACGAGCAGTACTTC. Its protein product is CAIRGDGLASDSYEQYF.

The chain has TRBV18 and TRBJ1-1; D unclear. Trimming removed 0 bases from V and 1 base from J, with 15 bases in between. Germline values: CDR1 KGHSH, CDR2 LQKENI. The CDR3 extends over 17 amino acids. The CDR3 sequence: CASSPPVPGSQNTEAFF. The DNA for the CDR3 is TGTGCCAGCTCACCACCGGTACCCGGGTCCCAGAACACTGAAGCTTTCTTT.